A single sample is the source of the 17 T cell receptor beta chains below, sequenced in a study of technical replicates of blood from several donors (dated by TCRdb to about 2017). Library prep was done by the immunoSEQ multiplex PCR assay. The table comes from immuneACCESS by way of TCRdb, which keeps in-frame sequences with V and J called. Part of the clones is missing from these tables; in studies checked, under half for an unresolved V gene and the rest for unknown reasons. Counted in this sample were 80,000 or so clones; around 94% of them appeared once. About 0.4% of the sample comes from the top ten. The specimen sequenced was T cells isolated from PBMCs. All receptors derive from a human donor in good health.

The J gene is TRBJ2-7, the V gene TRBV28, with D possibly matching TRBD2 (6 bases). The CDR3 totals 12 residues. Per germline, CDR1 MDHEN and CDR2 SYDVKM. V lost 1 base and J 7 bases, leaving 8 bases between the germline ends. The CDR3 coding sequence is TGTGCCAGCAGTTTATCAGGGAGGGAGCAGTACTTC. Amino acid sequence: CASSLSGREQYF.

The chain uses TRBV7-6 and TRBJ1-1; D not certain. The CDR3 is 14 amino acids. The V and J ends lost 1 base and 3 bases respectively, with 9 bases between them. The germline V gene has CDR1 SGHVS and CDR2 FNYEAQ. CDR3 nucleotide sequence: TGTGCCAGCAGCTTAGGACGGGATTACACTGAAGCTTTCTTT. Protein sequence: CASSLGRDYTEAFF.

The chain has TRBV7-9 and TRBJ2-7; no clear D gene. This CDR3 region has 12 residues. Germline lookup yields CDR1 SEHNR and CDR2 FQNEAQ (reference sequence). V gave up 6 bases and J gave up 3 bases, with 9 bases separating them. Here the CDR3 reads CASRVPGYEQYF. The CDR3 DNA reads as TGTGCCAGCAGGGTCCCCGGCTACGAGCAGTACTTC.

The V gene is TRBV5-1, the J gene TRBJ2-7; D unresolved. CDR1 and CDR2 (germline): SGHRS, YFSETQ. This CDR3 spans 11 amino acids. Between the trimmed V and J ends, which lost 4 bases and 4 bases, there was a span of 6 bases. Here the CDR3 reads CASSAGYEQYF. CDR3 coding DNA: TGCGCCAGCAGCGCCGGGTACGAGCAGTACTTC.

The J gene is TRBJ2-1, the V gene TRBV6-6; unclear D gene. In germline, CDR1 is MNHNY, CDR2 SVGAGI (reference sequence). CDR3 length equals 12 residues. The V gene lost 5 bases and the J gene lost 4 bases, with 6 bases spanning the gap. The CDR3, as DNA: TGTGCCAGCAGTCTGTATTACAATGAGCAGTTCTTC. Its protein product is CASSLYYNEQFF.

The chain joins TRBV5-6 to TRBJ2-7; 10 bases line up with TRBD1. Germline CDR1 is SGHDT and CDR2 is YYEEEE. V dropped 3 bases and J dropped 3; count of bases not matched to a gene: 6. CDR3 size: 15 residues. In DNA, the CDR3 is TGTGCCAGCAGCTGGGACAGGGGAATCTACTACGAGCAGTACTTC. This encodes CASSWDRGIYYEQYF.

V and J are TRBV28 and TRBJ2-7; TRBD1 agrees at 10 bases. The CDR3 loop spans 13 amino acids. Germline V gene data show CDR1 as MDHEN and CDR2 as SYDVKM. Losses at the gene ends were 6 bases for V and 7 bases for J; bases not matched to a gene: 6. The CDR3 DNA follows: TGTGCCAGCAGCCCCGACAGGGGGCGGGAGCAGTACTTC. It specifies CASSPDRGREQYF. Looking up the rest from reference TRBV28 and TRBJ2-7 gives the full variable domain: DVKVTQSSRYLVKRTGEKVFLECVQDMDHENMFWYRQDPGLGLRLIYFSYDVKMKEKGDIPEGYSVSREKKERFSLILESASTNQTSMYLCASSPDRGREQYFGPGTRLTVT.

This clone was counted a single time. This sequence joins TRBV7-2 and TRBJ2-1, with 9 positions matching TRBD2. CDR3 length equals 15 residues. The germline V gene encodes CDR1 SGHTA and CDR2 FQGNSA. The junction had 6 bases not matched to a gene; V was cut back by 5 bases and J by 4 bases. The CDR3 reads CASSLLSGGYNEQFF. For the CDR3, the DNA is TGTGCCAGCAGCCTTCTTAGCGGGGGATACAATGAGCAGTTCTTC.

The chain joins TRBV25-1 to TRBJ2-1; TRBD2 agrees at 7 bases. The trim removed 4 bases at V and 8 bases at J, leaving 8 bases unmatched. CDR3 length equals 14 residues. The germline V gene has CDR1 MGHDK and CDR2 SYGVNS. The CDR3 sequence: CASSGMAGVHEQFF. CDR3 coding DNA: TGTGCCAGCAGTGGTATGGCGGGAGTGCATGAGCAGTTCTTC.

The CDR3 is CASSERDRVLNEQFF. CDR3 coding DNA: TGTGCCAGCAGTGAACGGGACAGGGTTTTGAATGAGCAGTTCTTC. J is TRBJ2-1 and V is TRBV2; 9 bases match TRBD1. V gave up 2 bases and J gave up 7 bases; unmatched junction bases: 6. In germline, CDR1 is SNHLY, CDR2 FYNNEI. The CDR3 loop spans 15 amino acids.

DNA for the CDR3: TGCGCCAGCAGCCGCTTAGAGGGGAGGACTGAAGCTTTCTTT. Translation gives CASSRLEGRTEAFF. The chain carries TRBV4-3 and TRBJ1-1; TRBD1 is a possible D gene (5 bases). Germline lookup yields CDR1 LGHNA and CDR2 YSLEER. The length of the CDR3 is 14 residues. Trimming pared 4 bases from V and 5 bases from J, leaving 14 bases between.

This chain links TRBV7-3 with TRBJ1-2; maybe TRBD1 (5 bases). CDR3 length: 15 residues. With 5 bases removed from V and 8 bases from J, the gap between germline ends came to 21 bases. CDR1 is SGHTA, CDR2 FQGTGA, per germline. This CDR3 is CASSLPGTQTEGYTF. The CDR3 nucleotides read TGTGCCAGCAGCCTGCCTGGGACTCAAACTGAGGGCTACACCTTC.

The chain is built from TRBV6-6 and TRBJ2-7, with 9 bases identical to TRBD1. The trim removed 6 bases at V and 2 bases at J, leaving 8 bases unmatched. CDR1 is MNHNY, CDR2 SVGAGI, per germline (reference sequence). The length of the CDR3 is 15 residues. The chain's CDR3 is CASSRSDRGTYEQYF. The CDR3 DNA follows: TGTGCCAGCAGCAGATCGGACAGGGGAACCTACGAGCAGTACTTC.

V usage is TRBV7-9 and J usage is TRBJ2-7; tentatively, D is TRBD1 (5 bases). This CDR3 has 16 residues. Trimming removed 2 bases at V and 5 bases at J, with 19 bases between. Germline CDR1 and CDR2: SEHNR and FQNEAQ (reference sequence). CDR3 bases: TGTGCCAGCAGCTTAATAGGGGTGCAGGGCATCCACGAGCAGTACTTC. It is translated as CASSLIGVQGIHEQYF. Based on the CDR3 plus reference TRBV7-9 and TRBJ2-7, the full variable domain is DTGVSQNPRHKITKRGQNVTFRCDPISEHNRLYWYRQTLGQGPEFLTYFQNEAQLEKSRLLSDRFSAERPKGSFSTLEIQRTEQGDSAMYLCASSLIGVQGIHEQYFGPGTRLTVT.

CDR3 region: CSVEIGGQNYGYTF. In DNA, the CDR3 is TGCAGCGTTGAAATAGGGGGACAGAACTATGGCTACACCTTC. J is TRBJ1-2 and V is TRBV29-1, with 7 nucleotides matching TRBD1. The CDR3 spans 14 residues. V shed 2 bases and J 2 bases; nucleotides not matched to a gene: 5. The germline V gene encodes CDR1 SQVTM and CDR2 ANQGSEA.

In its sample, this clone was seen once. The chain joins TRBV5-6 to TRBJ2-3; the D gene is possibly TRBD2 (6 bases). Germline CDR1 SGHDT, CDR2 YYEEEE. The V end was cut by 4 bases, the J end by 0 bases, with 12 bases between. The CDR3 extends over 15 amino acids. The CDR3 spells CASSPWRGSTDTQYF. Here the CDR3 DNA reads TGTGCCAGCAGCCCCTGGCGGGGTAGCACAGATACGCAGTATTTT. Using reference TRBV5-6 and TRBJ2-3 for the parts outside the CDR3, the full variable domain is DAGVTQSPTHLIKTRGQQVTLRCSPKSGHDTVSWYQQALGQGPQFIFQYYEEEERQRGNFPDRFSGHQFPNYSSELNVNALLLGDSALYLCASSPWRGSTDTQYFGPGTRLTVL.

The chain carries TRBV5-1 and TRBJ2-7; maybe TRBD1 (6 bases). The V gene lost 0 bases and the J gene lost 5 bases, with 9 bases spanning the gap. Germline loops: CDR1 SGHRS, CDR2 YFSETQ. CDR3 size: 13 residues. The CDR3 loop reads CASSLGTANEQYF. CDR3 DNA: TGCGCCAGCAGCTTGGGGACAGCTAACGAGCAGTACTTC.